Given below is one T cell receptor (beta chain) in context. Its antigen remains unidentified. These data come from a study of CD8 T cell repertoires and HIV-1 epitope variants. Study details: Epitopes were three Gag families plus Nef HW9 and YT9. Separate from the cultures, 1M uncultured T cells served as baseline.

CDR3 length: 14 residues. With 1 base removed from V and 3 bases from J, the gap between germline ends came to 11 bases. Germline loops: CDR1 SGDLS, CDR2 YYNGEE. The method was immunoSEQ multiplex PCR; TCRdb's version includes in-frame clones alone and lacks a portion of them. In the table there are a few thousand clones, approximately 69% of which are singletons. J is TRBJ2-7 and V is TRBV9; D tentatively fits TRBD1 or TRBD2 (6 bases each). The sequence came from a male donor with HIV. The specimen was cultured CD8+ T cells derived from PBMCs. The CDR3 DNA follows: TGTGCCAGCAGCGTAAATGAGGGGGGCTACGAGCAGTACTTC. This gives the protein CASSVNEGGYEQYF. The full variable domain, with the rest looked up from reference TRBV9 and TRBJ2-7, is DSGVTQTPKHLITATGQRVTLRCSPRSGDLSVYWYQQSLDQGLQFLIQYYNGEERAKGNILERFSAQQFPDLHSELNLSSLELGDSALYFCASSVNEGGYEQYFGPGTRLTVT.